A single sample is the source of the 23 T cell receptor beta chains below, sequenced in a study of cytomegalovirus exposure and HLA in healthy donors. PCR was performed using 60 Vbeta and 13 Jbeta primers. Clones were read by immunoSEQ multiplex PCR, and TCRdb kept only the in-frame ones, dropping some. The table records some 85,000 clones, roughly four fifths of them present only once. The sample was PBMCs. The receptor set was obtained from a woman aged 40 to 49 in good health and CMV-seropositive.

V usage is TRBV19 and J usage is TRBJ2-1; 8 nucleotides match TRBD1. With V trimmed by 6 bases and J by 8 bases, 12 bases remained unmatched. Germline assignment: CDR1 LNHDA and CDR2 SQIVND (reference sequence). CDR3 length equals 15 residues. DNA for the CDR3: TGTGCCAGTAGACCCCTCCAGGGGGCAGTGCATGAGCAGTTCTTC. Translation: CASRPLQGAVHEQFF.

V usage is TRBV28 and J usage is TRBJ1-5; D unresolved. The CDR3 has 14 amino acids. Germline loops: CDR1 MDHEN, CDR2 SYDVKM. With 3 bases removed from V and 7 bases from J, the gap between germline ends came to 13 bases. The CDR3 here is CASSFQAEWQPQHF. Here the CDR3 DNA reads TGTGCCAGCAGTTTCCAGGCAGAGTGGCAGCCCCAGCATTTT.

J is TRBJ2-5 and V is TRBV9, with 7 bases matching TRBD1. The J call may be in error: the DNA end matches TRBJ2-7 better. Per the germline V gene, CDR1 is SGDLS and CDR2 is YYNGEE. CDR3 length: 14 residues. CDR3 sequence reads: CASSATGVSYEQYF. CDR3 DNA sequence: TGTGCCAGCAGCGCCACAGGGGTCTCCTACGAGCAGTACTTC.

The chain couples TRBV28 to TRBJ1-2; 8 positions match TRBD1. The germline gives CDR1 MDHEN, CDR2 SYDVKM. There are 14 residues in the CDR3. Unmatched junction bases numbered 7, after V lost 7 bases and J lost 3 bases. In DNA, the CDR3 is TGTGCCAGCAATCCCCAGGGGGCGTACTATGGCTACACCTTC. Its protein is CASNPQGAYYGYTF.

The gene calls are TRBV11-3 and TRBJ2-3, with 10 positions matching TRBD2. With V trimmed by 7 bases and J by 6 bases, 7 bases remained unmatched. The V gene's germline CDR1 is SGHNT and CDR2 YENEEA. The CDR3 extends over 14 amino acids. CDR3 nucleotides: TGTGCCAGCAAAACTAGCGGGATGTCGGATACGCAGTATTTT. The encoded protein is CASKTSGMSDTQYF.

This chain connects TRBV2 to TRBJ2-7; 9 bases fit TRBD1. This CDR3 has 14 amino acids. Trimming took 6 bases from V and 2 from J; bases not matched to a gene: 5. Germline V gives CDR1 SNHLY, CDR2 FYNNEI. The CDR3 spells CASRRQGGTYEQYF. The CDR3 DNA is TGTGCCAGCAGACGACAGGGGGGTACCTACGAGCAGTACTTC.

The chain is built from TRBV9 and TRBJ2-5; D possibly corresponds to TRBD2 (6 bases). Germline loops: CDR1 SGDLS, CDR2 YYNGEE. Trimming took 0 bases from V and 7 from J, leaving 13 bases between them. This CDR3 has 14 residues. The CDR3 loop reads CASSVATGRGTQYF. CDR3 DNA: TGTGCCAGCAGCGTAGCAACGGGGCGGGGGACCCAGTACTTC.

J is TRBJ1-1 and V is TRBV2, with D possibly matching TRBD1 (5 bases). Germline V gene sequence: CDR1 SNHLY, CDR2 FYNNEI. The CDR3 is 14 amino acids. V lost 7 bases to trimming and J lost 1 base, with 13 bases between them. The chain's CDR3 is CASMIGHTNTEAFF. The CDR3 DNA is TGTGCCAGCATGATCGGACACACGAACACTGAAGCTTTCTTT. Full variable domain (remainder filled in from reference TRBV2 and TRBJ1-1): EPEVTQTPSHQVTQMGQEVILRCVPISNHLYFYWYRQILGQKVEFLVSFYNNEISEKSEIFDDQFSVERPDGSNFTLKIRSTKLEDSAMYFCASMIGHTNTEAFFGQGTRLTVV.

This clone was seen a single time. This rearrangement joins TRBV6-1 to TRBJ1-5; D might be TRBD1 (6 bases). This CDR3 has 19 amino acids. Trimming removed 3 bases at V and 6 bases at J, with 27 bases between. Germline V CDR1 and CDR2: MNHNS, SASEGT. CDR3 in amino acids: CASSDFNSFTGIRVQPQHF. CDR3 sequence (DNA): TGTGCCAGCAGTGATTTTAACTCATTTACAGGGATTCGCGTTCAGCCCCAGCATTTT.

This clone appeared a single time. DNA of the CDR3: TGTGCCAGCAGCTTGGGCGGACTAGCGGGCTCCCAAGAGACCCAGTACTTC. Translation: CASSLGGLAGSQETQYF. The V gene is TRBV7-3, the J gene TRBJ2-5; TRBD2 agrees at 11 bases. Trimming at V came to 3 bases and at J to 1 base, leaving 7 bases not matched to a gene. The CDR3 has 17 residues. Per the germline V gene, CDR1 is SGHTA and CDR2 is FQGTGA.

This clone was found a few times. The V call is TRBV5-1, the J call TRBJ1-1; D ambiguous. The CDR3 sequence is 16 residues long. V gave up 1 base and J gave up 1 base, with 14 bases separating them. CDR1 is SGHRS, CDR2 YFSETQ, per germline. The CDR3 loop reads CASSLPGLRGNTEAFF. DNA of the CDR3: TGCGCCAGCAGCTTGCCCGGACTGCGGGGGAACACTGAAGCTTTCTTT.

The rearrangement links TRBV9 to TRBJ1-3; D gene uncertain. Germline CDR1 SGDLS, CDR2 YYNGEE. Trimming left V 0 bases short and J 0 bases short, with 16 bases between. The CDR3 consists of 18 residues. CDR3 in DNA: TGTGCCAGCAGCGTAGACCCAACCGCCACATTCTCTGGAAACACCATATATTTT. Protein product: CASSVDPTATFSGNTIYF.

This chain connects TRBV6-6 to TRBJ2-7, with D hard to call. CDR3 size: 12 residues. Germline V gives CDR1 MNHNY, CDR2 SVGAGI (reference sequence). Trimming left V 8 bases short and J 0 bases short, with 8 bases between. The CDR3: CASLSHSYEQYF. CDR3 in DNA: TGTGCCAGCCTAAGCCACTCCTACGAGCAGTACTTC.

This chain links TRBV19 with TRBJ2-6; D not certain. The length of the CDR3 is 15 residues. In germline, CDR1 is LNHDA, CDR2 SQIVND (reference sequence). The V and J ends lost 4 bases and 0 bases respectively, with 7 bases between them. The CDR3 reads CASSRGVSGANVLTF. The CDR3 nucleotides are TGTGCCAGTAGTAGAGGAGTCTCTGGGGCCAACGTCCTGACTTTC.

The chain's CDR3 is CASRIGQYNSPLHF. The CDR3 DNA reads TGTGCCAGCAGAATTGGACAGTATAATTCACCCCTCCACTTT. The rearrangement joins TRBV28 to TRBJ1-6; possibly TRBD1 for D (6 bases). V was clipped by 6 bases and J by 4 bases, with 10 bases between them. This CDR3 region has 14 residues. Per germline, CDR1 MDHEN and CDR2 SYDVKM.

This clone appeared a single time. This chain uses TRBV5-5 with TRBJ2-1; D is possibly TRBD2 (5 bases). CDR1 and CDR2 from the germline V gene are SGHKS and YYEKEE (reference sequence). V was trimmed by 0 bases and J by 0 bases, leaving 10 bases between them. CDR3 length equals 16 residues. The CDR3 region is CASSLERGSSYNEQFF. The CDR3 coding sequence is TGTGCCAGCAGCTTGGAACGTGGGAGCTCCTACAATGAGCAGTTCTTC. The full variable domain, in which reference TRBV5-5 and TRBJ2-1 provide the parts outside the CDR3, is DAGVTQSPTHLIKTRGQQVTLRCSPISGHKSVSWYQQVLGQGPQFIFQYYEKEERGRGNFPDRFSARQFPNYSSELNVNALLLGDSALYLCASSLERGSSYNEQFFGPGTRLTVL.

V gene TRBV9 combines with J gene TRBJ2-5; D ambiguous. CDR1 is SGDLS, CDR2 YYNGEE, per germline. Deletions cut 0 bases from V and 5 bases from J, with 11 bases between. The CDR3 length is 14 residues. The CDR3 sequence is CASSVGVGLETQYF. The DNA for the CDR3 is TGTGCCAGCAGCGTAGGGGTGGGCTTGGAGACCCAGTACTTC.

This sequence joins TRBV5-6 and TRBJ2-5; tentatively, D is TRBD2 (6 bases). The CDR3 length is 16 residues. Trimming cost V 0 bases and J 2 bases, with 14 bases left between them. Germline V gene sequence: CDR1 SGHDT, CDR2 YYEEEE. Written as DNA, the CDR3 is TGTGCCAGCAGCTTGGTTCGCTTTGGGGGGCAAGAGACCCAGTACTTC. Its translation is CASSLVRFGGQETQYF.

This clone occurred a few times. The CDR3 DNA follows: TGTGCCAGCAGCAGTGACGGGGTGCAGGCTTTCTTT. This gives the protein CASSSDGVQAFF. The V gene is TRBV7-9, the J gene TRBJ1-1, with D unresolved. The CDR3 extends over 12 amino acids. CDR1 and CDR2 (germline): SEHNR, FQNEAQ (reference sequence). Trimming took off 5 bases at V and 11 bases at J, with 15 bases between the two ends.

V gene TRBV29-1 combines with J gene TRBJ2-1, with a weak D call TRBD1 (5 bases). The CDR3 has 14 residues. V was clipped by 3 bases and J by 5 bases, with 14 bases between them. CDR1 and CDR2 from the germline V gene are SQVTM and ANQGSEA. CDR3: CSVDPGISHNEQFF. CDR3 DNA: TGCAGCGTTGACCCAGGGATCAGCCACAATGAGCAGTTCTTC.

This sequence joins TRBV18 and TRBJ2-7; 7 positions match TRBD2. The CDR3 runs to 15 residues. Losses at the gene ends were 0 bases for V and 5 bases for J; bases not matched to a gene: 7. CDR1 KGHSH and CDR2 LQKENI come from the germline V gene. CDR3 in amino acids: CASSPPGKGGDEQYF. In nucleotides, the CDR3 is TGTGCCAGCTCACCACCGGGAAAGGGAGGGGACGAGCAGTACTTC.

The chain combines TRBV28 with TRBJ2-7, with 10 positions matching TRBD1. CDR3 length: 15 residues. Germline V gene lookup returns CDR1 MDHEN and CDR2 SYDVKM. Losses at the gene ends were 7 bases for V and 5 bases for J; bases not matched to a gene: 11. CDR3 nucleotides: TGTGCCAGCAACCCTCCGGGACAGGGGCGACACGAGCAGTACTTC. Its translation: CASNPPGQGRHEQYF.

This clone has just one count. The chain links TRBV30 to TRBJ2-7, with a weak D call TRBD1 (6 bases). The CDR3 totals 13 residues. The V gene lost 2 bases and the J gene lost 6 bases, with 14 bases spanning the gap. CDR1 and CDR2 from the germline V gene are GTSNPN and SVGIG (reference sequence). The CDR3 is CAWSKGEFGEQYF. CDR3 nucleotides: TGTGCCTGGAGTAAGGGGGAGTTCGGCGAGCAGTACTTC. Variable domain in full (rest from reference TRBV30 and TRBJ2-7): SQTIHQWPATLVQPVGSPLSLECTVEGTSNPNLYWYRQAAGRGLQLLFYSVGIGQISSEVPQNLSASRPQDRQFILSSKKLLLSDSGFYLCAWSKGEFGEQYFGPGTRLTVT.